The 12 T cell receptor beta chains below all came from one sample that was sequenced in a study of low-dose radiotherapy and immunotherapy resistance in tumors. TRAV- and TRBV-specific primers primed first-strand cDNA, covering alpha and beta chains. TCR amplification ran 15 to 25 PCR cycles using constant-region and V-primer adapter primers. TCRdb reprocessed the reads with MiXCR, giving one entry per CDR3 protein. The repertoire holds tens of thousands of distinct CDR3 sequences, 26% seen once, with 5.5% to 8.5% in the top ten. Time point: before trial treatment. The specimen comprised PBMCs, sampled before treatment. Every receptor here comes from a male donor with rectosigmoid adenocarcinoma.

CDR3 residues: CSGGNNEQFF. CDR3 coding DNA: TGCAGCGGCGGGAACAATGAGCAGTTCTTC. V usage is TRBV29-1 and J usage is TRBJ2-1; a possible D gene is TRBD2 (6 bases). V was clipped by 7 bases and J by 5 bases, with 6 bases between them. This CDR3 contains 10 residues. The germline V gene has CDR1 SQVTM and CDR2 ANQGSEA.

This clonotype was seen repeatedly, ten times or more. The CDR3 loop reads CASSLGLGTYEQYF. CDR3 bases: TGTGCCAGCAGCCTGGGACTAGGAACCTACGAGCAGTACTTC. The gene calls are TRBV7-2 and TRBJ2-7; the match to TRBD2 covers 8 bases. The V and J ends lost 5 bases and 2 bases, in that order; junction bases with no gene match: 5. CDR3 length: 14 residues. Germline loops: CDR1 SGHTA, CDR2 FQGNSA.

This chain connects TRBV10-3 to TRBJ2-7, with 12 nucleotides matching TRBD2. This CDR3 has 18 residues. Per the germline V gene, CDR1 is ENHRY and CDR2 is SYGVKD. V shed 4 bases and J 0 bases; nucleotides not matched to a gene: 10. CDR3 sequence reads: CAISGKGLAGFHSYEQYF. Here the CDR3 DNA reads TGTGCCATCAGTGGAAAGGGACTAGCGGGCTTCCACTCCTACGAGCAGTACTTC.

This clonotype showed up many times. The chain couples TRBV3-1 to TRBJ2-2, with no clear D. Germline assignment: CDR1 LGHDT and CDR2 YNNKEL (reference sequence). This CDR3 has 16 residues. The V end lost 0 bases, the J end lost 7 bases, and 15 bases lay between the germline ends. CDR3 nucleotide sequence: TGTGCCAGCAGCCAAGATCGCAAGCGCGGCAACGGGGAGCTGTTTTTT. This sequence encodes CASSQDRKRGNGELFF.

This clonotype was seen at least ten times. The genes are TRBV18 and TRBJ1-1; unclear D gene. The CDR3 loop spans 16 amino acids. Germline V gene data show CDR1 as KGHSH and CDR2 as LQKENI. With 3 bases removed from V and 0 bases from J, the gap between germline ends came to 14 bases. The CDR3: CASSPAEGAMNTEAFF. CDR3 DNA sequence: TGTGCCAGCTCACCGGCCGAGGGAGCAATGAACACTGAAGCTTTCTTT.

The J gene is TRBJ1-2, the V gene TRBV6-8; D is perhaps TRBD1 (5 bases). The germline gives CDR1 MNHGY, CDR2 SAAAGT. This CDR3 has 12 residues. The V end lost 3 bases, the J end lost 6 bases, and 8 bases lay between the germline ends. CDR3 in DNA: TGTGCCAGCAGTTATGGGACGGATGGCTACACCTTC. This codes for CASSYGTDGYTF.

This clonotype was observed at least ten times. The chain employs TRBV6-2 or TRBV6-3 and TRBJ2-5; D gene ambiguous. The CDR3 is 13 amino acids. Germline V gene sequence: CDR1 MNHEY, CDR2 SVGEGT. The V and J ends lost 2 bases and 4 bases respectively, with 8 bases between them. CDR3 DNA sequence: TGTGCCAGCAGTTACCGGATGACAGAGACCCAGTACTTC. This sequence encodes CASSYRMTETQYF.

J is TRBJ1-6 and V is TRBV6-2 or TRBV6-3; TRBD1 might be the D (5 bases). The CDR3 spans 15 residues. The germline V gene encodes CDR1 MNHEY and CDR2 SVGEGT. Trimming cost V 2 bases and J 7 bases, with 12 bases left between them. In DNA, the CDR3 is TGTGCCAGCAGTTACAACGGCCGGGGGAATTCACCCCTCCACTTT. Translation: CASSYNGRGNSPLHF.

This clonotype was counted once. It differs at one base from a far larger clone, so likely a read error. V is TRBV13 and J is TRBJ2-1, with D possibly being TRBD2 (5 bases). The V gene lost 5 bases and the J gene lost 5 bases, with 13 bases spanning the gap. CDR3 length: 14 residues. Germline V CDR1 and CDR2: PRHDT, FYEKMQ (reference sequence). DNA for the CDR3: TGTGCCAGCAGCCCGCGGACTGGGGACAATGAGCAGTTCTTC. This gives the protein CASSPRTGDNEQFF.

This clonotype was picked up many times. This rearrangement joins TRBV29-1 to TRBJ2-1; D gene uncertain. The CDR3 covers 10 residues. V lost 7 bases and J 11 bases, leaving 12 bases between the germline ends. Looked up from germline, CDR1 is SQVTM and CDR2 is ANQGSEA. The CDR3 nucleotides read TGCAGCGGCGGCACGGAGAAGCAGTTCTTC. This gives the protein CSGGTEKQFF.

The V call is TRBV20-1, the J call TRBJ1-2; possible D gene TRBD1, 5 bases. V dropped 0 bases and J dropped 8 bases, with 19 bases sitting between them. The CDR3 length is 15 residues. Germline assignment: CDR1 DFQATT and CDR2 SNEGSKA (reference sequence). The CDR3 reads CSARDFPGTNSGYTF. The CDR3 DNA reads as TGCAGTGCTAGAGATTTTCCCGGGACGAACTCCGGCTACACCTTC.

This clonotype was detected ten times or more. Written as DNA, the CDR3 is TGTGCCAGCAGCATTACAGGGACTAATGAAAAACTGTTTTTT. Its protein is CASSITGTNEKLFF. The chain employs TRBV7-2 and TRBJ1-4, with a weak D call TRBD1 (6 bases). V lost 5 bases and J lost 2, with 9 bases in between. In germline, CDR1 is SGHTA, CDR2 FQGNSA. The CDR3 has 14 amino acids.